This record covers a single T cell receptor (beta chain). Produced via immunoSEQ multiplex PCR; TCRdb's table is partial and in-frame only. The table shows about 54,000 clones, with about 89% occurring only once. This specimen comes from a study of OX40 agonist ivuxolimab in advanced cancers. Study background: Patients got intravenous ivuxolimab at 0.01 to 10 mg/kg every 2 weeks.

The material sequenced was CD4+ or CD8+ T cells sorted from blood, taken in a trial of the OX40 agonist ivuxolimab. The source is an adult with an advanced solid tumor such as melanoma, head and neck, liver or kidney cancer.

The CDR3 here is CASSQGLVRNTGELFF. The CDR3 nucleotides read TGCGCCAGCAGCCAAGGACTAGTCCGCAACACCGGGGAGCTGTTTTTT. The chain is built from TRBV4-1 and TRBJ2-2; tentatively, D is TRBD2 (6 bases). Germline V gene sequence: CDR1 MGHRA, CDR2 YSYEKL. Trimming took 1 base from V and 2 from J, leaving 11 bases between them. The CDR3 has 16 amino acids.